The clone carrying this T cell receptor (beta chain) is medium-sized in the sample. Its antigen remains unknown. V gave up 5 bases and J gave up 7 bases; unmatched junction bases: 5. The CDR3 has 15 amino acids. CDR1 and CDR2 (germline): SGHVS, FQNEAQ. This record belongs to a study of spatial heterogeneity in lung cancer. Study details: Sequence detection consistently recorded a greater number of beta-chain than alpha-chain sequences. Overall study findings and caveats: Tumor mutation counts were tracked by expanded intratumoral alpha and beta TCR counts.

A unique molecular identifier was attached to every TCR cDNA molecule. Via MiXCR, TCRdb re-called the 5' RACE reads, giving one row per CDR3 protein. The repertoire holds 6,000 or so distinct CDR3 sequences, 6.5% to 8% seen once, with roughly an eighth in the top ten. As for time point: sample taken at primary tumor resection. Untreated early-stage non-small cell lung cancer patients, roughly 72 in total, were the donors. Unsorted samples of tumor, nontumor lung or frozen PBMC had their whole RNA sequenced. The source material was lung tumor tissue, sampled at surgery. The receptor was derived from a male donor with early-stage non-small cell lung cancer. The rearrangement joins TRBV7-8 to TRBJ2-1, with 13 bases aligning to TRBD2. The CDR3 reads CASSPRLAGGNEQFF. CDR3 nucleotides: TGTGCCAGCAGCCCAAGACTAGCGGGAGGAAATGAGCAGTTCTTC.